Sequencing of this T cell receptor (beta chain) was carried out in a study of T-cell reconstitution after alpha-beta-depleted transplantation in children. It was with unique molecular identifiers that the TCRbeta library was prepared. Via MiXCR, TCRdb re-called the PCR reads, giving one row per CDR3 protein. The sample carries 200,000 to 300,000 distinct CDR3 sequences, approximately 24% recorded once. J was trimmed by 0 bases and V by 1 base; bases with no gene match: 5. In germline, CDR1 is MDHEN, CDR2 SYDVKM. This CDR3 region has 17 residues. General observations from the study: Counts and diversity of T cells one year after transplant came mostly from newly produced T cells. Alpha-beta T cells about two months after transplant reportedly derived from several hundred expanded graft clones.

This clonotype has more than one count but fewer than ten. Antigen specificity is unknown. The V call is TRBV28, the J call TRBJ2-2, with TRBD1 matching over 7 bases. The sequencing here drew on PBMCs, mostly from graft donor cells, taken 360 days after TCRalphabeta/CD19-depleted stem cell transplant. This receptor was taken from a female patient between 2 and 10 years old who had a stem cell transplant for congenital amegakaryocytic thrombocytopenia, so the T cells may come from the graft donor. CDR3 protein: CASSLSWTGSNTGELFF. DNA of the CDR3: TGTGCCAGCAGTTTATCTTGGACAGGCTCGAACACCGGGGAGCTGTTTTTT.